The rows below give T cell receptor beta chains drawn from one sample of a study of early T cells in non-severe SARS-CoV-2 infection. TCRdb re-called the 5' RACE reads through MiXCR, storing one row per CDR3 protein. The table lists some 50,000 distinct CDR3 sequences, around 9.3% of them singletons. What was sequenced was whole blood. Every receptor here comes from an adult who was a healthcare worker with PCR-confirmed SARS-CoV-2 infection or an uninfected control (not recorded which). Each CDR3 is given with its conserved first and last residue. A D gene is named only where the DNA matches it firmly. Clone size, where shown, is once, few, many, or a class for clones that have expanded.

abundance: .; v_gene: TRBV5-1; j_gene: TRBJ2-5; len: 14; d_gene: .; CDR3nt: TGCGCCAGCAGTTCAGGACAGTACCAAGAGACCCAGTACTTC; CDR3aa: CASSSGQYQETQYF
abundance: many; v_gene: TRBV11-2; j_gene: TRBJ2-7; len: 13; d_gene: .; CDR3nt: TGTGCCAGCAGGGGGGACCCCGACTACGAGCAGTACTTC; CDR3aa: CASRGDPDYEQYF
abundance: medium-sized; v_gene: TRBV12-3/TRBV12-4; j_gene: TRBJ2-3; len: 14; d_gene: TRBD2; CDR3nt: TGTGCCAGCAGTTCCAGCGGGGGCGCAGATACGCAGTATTTT; CDR3aa: CASSSSGGADTQYF
abundance: .; v_gene: TRBV7-9; j_gene: TRBJ2-7; len: 15; d_gene: TRBD2; CDR3nt: TGTGCCAGCAGCTCTGCCAGCGGGAGTTACCACGAGCAGTACTTC; CDR3aa: CASSSASGSYHEQYF
abundance: many; v_gene: TRBV18; j_gene: TRBJ1-1; len: 14; d_gene: .; CDR3nt: TGTGCCAGCTCACCACACATAGGGGACACTGAAGCTTTCTTT; CDR3aa: CASSPHIGDTEAFF
abundance: few; v_gene: TRBV5-1; j_gene: TRBJ2-5; len: 15; d_gene: TRBD2; CDR3nt: TGCGCCAGCAGCTTGATAGCGGGAGGCCAAGAGACCCAGTACTTC; CDR3aa: CASSLIAGGQETQYF
abundance: few; v_gene: TRBV6-1; j_gene: TRBJ1-1; len: 12; d_gene: .; CDR3nt: TGTGCCAGCAGTGAAATGGGGTCTGAAGCTTTCTTT; CDR3aa: CASSEMGSEAFF
abundance: .; v_gene: TRBV12-3/TRBV12-4; j_gene: TRBJ2-7; len: 13; d_gene: .; CDR3nt: TGTGCCAGCAGAAGGGACGGCTCCTACGAGCAGTACTTC; CDR3aa: CASRRDGSYEQYF
abundance: many; v_gene: TRBV2; j_gene: TRBJ2-2; len: 13; d_gene: .; CDR3nt: TGTGCCAGCAGAGCGGGGAACACCGGGGAGCTGTTTTTT; CDR3aa: CASRAGNTGELFF
abundance: few; v_gene: TRBV7-8; j_gene: TRBJ1-2; len: 13; d_gene: .; CDR3nt: TGTGCCAGCAGCACAACAGTATCAGGTGGCTACACCTTC; CDR3aa: CASSTTVSGGYTF
abundance: many; v_gene: TRBV29-1; j_gene: TRBJ2-7; len: 13; d_gene: .; CDR3nt: TGCAGCGTGTCCGGCCGGGCTACCTACGAGCAGTACTTC; CDR3aa: CSVSGRATYEQYF
abundance: .; v_gene: TRBV4-1; j_gene: TRBJ2-1; len: 16; d_gene: .; CDR3nt: TGCGCCAGCAGCCAATGGGGGGCGGAAACCTACAATGAGCAGTTCTTC; CDR3aa: CASSQWGAETYNEQFF
abundance: .; v_gene: TRBV6-1; j_gene: TRBJ2-5; len: 14; d_gene: TRBD2; CDR3nt: TGTGCCAGCAGTAGGACTAGCGGGACCAAGACCCAGTACTTC; CDR3aa: CASSRTSGTKTQYF
abundance: many; v_gene: TRBV5-1; j_gene: TRBJ1-6; len: 16; d_gene: TRBD1; CDR3nt: TGCGCCAGCAGCTCAGGGACAGGGGGCGTCAGTTCACCCCTCCACTTT; CDR3aa: CASSSGTGGVSSPLHF
abundance: .; v_gene: TRBV7-2; j_gene: TRBJ1-2; len: 11; d_gene: .; CDR3nt: TGTGCCAGCACGGCCTACTATGGCTACACCTTC; CDR3aa: CASTAYYGYTF
abundance: .; v_gene: TRBV11-2; j_gene: TRBJ2-2; len: 13; d_gene: .; CDR3nt: TGTGCCAGCAGCTTGGTTCACACCGGGGAGCTGTTTTTT; CDR3aa: CASSLVHTGELFF
abundance: .; v_gene: TRBV6-2/TRBV6-3; j_gene: TRBJ2-1; len: 11; d_gene: .; CDR3nt: TGTGCCAGCACCAATTACAATGAGCAGTTCTTC; CDR3aa: CASTNYNEQFF
abundance: .; v_gene: TRBV20-1; j_gene: TRBJ1-5; len: 13; d_gene: .; CDR3nt: TGCAGTGCTAGAGTTTCGGGAGATCAGCCCCAGCATTTT; CDR3aa: CSARVSGDQPQHF
abundance: .; v_gene: TRBV5-1; j_gene: TRBJ2-1; len: 16; d_gene: .; CDR3nt: TGCGCCAGCAGCTCCCGGGGGAGAGGGGTTAGGAATGAGCAGTTCTTC; CDR3aa: CASSSRGRGVRNEQFF
abundance: .; v_gene: TRBV4-1; j_gene: TRBJ1-2; len: 13; d_gene: .; CDR3nt: TGCGCCAGCAGCCAAGATCCCGATTTTGGCTACACCTTC; CDR3aa: CASSQDPDFGYTF
abundance: once; v_gene: TRBV10-3; j_gene: TRBJ2-7; len: 12; d_gene: .; CDR3nt: TGTGCCACGCGGGACACCACCTACGAGCAGTACTTC; CDR3aa: CATRDTTYEQYF
abundance: many; v_gene: TRBV7-9; j_gene: TRBJ1-1; len: 14; d_gene: .; CDR3nt: TGTGCCAGCAGCTCCGGGGATCGGGAGACTGAAGCTTTCTTT; CDR3aa: CASSSGDRETEAFF
abundance: many; v_gene: TRBV2; j_gene: TRBJ2-2; len: 11; d_gene: .; CDR3nt: TGTGCCAGCAGTGCGAACGGGGAGCTGTTTTTT; CDR3aa: CASSANGELFF
abundance: .; v_gene: TRBV29-1; j_gene: TRBJ2-5; len: 12; d_gene: .; CDR3nt: TGCAGCGCCCGGGGCCCCGGGGAGACCCAGTACTTC; CDR3aa: CSARGPGETQYF
abundance: .; v_gene: TRBV12-3/TRBV12-4; j_gene: TRBJ2-2; len: 14; d_gene: .; CDR3nt: TGTGCCAGCAGGATACAGGGTCTTGCCGGGGAGCTGTTTTTT; CDR3aa: CASRIQGLAGELFF
abundance: few; v_gene: TRBV6-4; j_gene: TRBJ2-1; len: 12; d_gene: .; CDR3nt: TGTGCCAGCAGGCCCCAGGCATCTGAGCAGTTCTTC; CDR3aa: CASRPQASEQFF
abundance: .; v_gene: TRBV6-2/TRBV6-3; j_gene: TRBJ1-6; len: 13; d_gene: .; CDR3nt: TGTGCCAGCAGGGTAAGGGGCGTCGGGACCCCTCTCTTT; CDR3aa: CASRVRGVGTPLF
abundance: many; v_gene: TRBV5-1; j_gene: TRBJ1-3; len: 14; d_gene: .; CDR3nt: TGCGCCAGCAGTCTGGACAGCTCTGGAAACACCATATATTTT; CDR3aa: CASSLDSSGNTIYF
abundance: many; v_gene: TRBV7-9; j_gene: TRBJ2-7; len: 13; d_gene: .; CDR3nt: TGTGCCAGCAGCCGACACGGGGGCGCCGAGCAGTACTTC; CDR3aa: CASSRHGGAEQYF